The rows below give T cell receptor beta chains drawn from one sample of a study of shared clonotypes between healthy human individuals. The repertoire was sequenced with immunoSEQ multiplex PCR; TCRdb's copy has only in-frame clones and lacks some. The table lists some 1,900,000 clones, roughly 95% of them singletons. The sequenced material came from naive CD8+ T cells sorted from blood. The origin of the receptors is a man aged 18 to 29 in good health. Both conserved end residues are part of each CDR3. The D gene is left open where the match is weak. A row's size may be missing; if present it is once, few, many or a size class.

j_gene,d_gene,abundance,v_gene,CDR3nt,CDR3aa
TRBJ2-5,TRBD2,once,TRBV27,TGTGCCAGCAGTTTATTCGGGGGGGCTGAGACCCAGTACTTC,CASSLFGGAETQYF
TRBJ2-2,-,-,TRBV4-1,TGCGCCAGCAGCCAAGAGCAGGGGAGGGTCTTGAACACCGGGGAGCTGTTTTTT,CASSQEQGRVLNTGELFF
TRBJ2-5,-,-,TRBV7-9,TGTGCCAGCAGCTTAGTAACGGTCGGAGAGACCCAGTACTTC,CASSLVTVGETQYF
TRBJ2-7,TRBD2,-,TRBV7-9,TGTGCCAGCAGCCCTCGGACTAGCGGGAGGGGGTCCTCCACCTACGAGCAGTACTTC,CASSPRTSGRGSSTYEQYF
TRBJ2-1,-,-,TRBV19,TGTGCCACTTCCGGTTGGACTCTCTACAATGAGCAGTTCTTC,CATSGWTLYNEQFF
TRBJ2-3,-,-,TRBV6-4,TGTGCCAGCAGTGACCAGGCAAGGACGCAGTATTTT,CASSDQARTQYF
TRBJ2-3,-,-,TRBV7-8,TGTGCCAGCCTCCCGGACTACACAGATACGCAGTATTTT,CASLPDYTDTQYF
TRBJ2-7,TRBD1,-,TRBV7-9,TGTGCCAGCAGCTTACAGGGACAGGGGGCGAGGGAGCAGTACTTC,CASSLQGQGAREQYF
TRBJ1-4,-,-,TRBV28,TGTGCCAGCAGTTTAATTGGTGAGGAGGCCGAAAAACTGTTTTTT,CASSLIGEEAEKLFF
TRBJ2-7,-,-,TRBV27,TGTGCCAGCTCCGAAGACAGTACCTACGAGCAGTACTTC,CASSEDSTYEQYF
TRBJ1-2,TRBD1,-,TRBV6-4,TGTGCCAGCAGTGACGGGGCAGGGGGGAACTATGGCTACACCTTC,CASSDGAGGNYGYTF
TRBJ2-7,TRBD2,-,TRBV7-9,TGTGCCAGCAGCCCGAAAGGGACTAGCGGCTACGAGCAGTACTTC,CASSPKGTSGYEQYF
TRBJ2-7,TRBD1,-,TRBV5-1,TGCGCCAGCAGCGAAACAGGGGGCTCCTACGAGCAGTACTTC,CASSETGGSYEQYF
TRBJ1-1,-,once,TRBV29-1,TGCAGCGTTGAGGATCTAGGGACTGAAGCTTTCTTT,CSVEDLGTEAFF
TRBJ2-1,TRBD2,-,TRBV11-2,TGTGCCAGCAGCTTAGCGGGGGGGCCCTACAATGAGCAGTTCTTC,CASSLAGGPYNEQFF
TRBJ2-7,-,-,TRBV6-5,TGTGCCAGCAGTCCCTCCCGTAGACCCTACGAGCAGTACTTC,CASSPSRRPYEQYF
TRBJ2-7,-,-,TRBV11-2,TGTGCGACAGCTAGGGCAGGGCCAGGCAACGAGCAGTACTTC,CATARAGPGNEQYF
TRBJ2-3,TRBD2,-,TRBV6-1,TGTGCCAGCAGTGAACAAGCCAGCGGGGCGACCACAGATACGCAGTATTTT,CASSEQASGATTDTQYF
TRBJ2-5,TRBD1,-,TRBV5-1,TGCGCCAGCAGCTTGGATTCGGGACCGGGACAGGGGCCCGCGGAGACCCAGTACTTC,CASSLDSGPGQGPAETQYF
TRBJ2-7,-,-,TRBV6-6,TGTGCCAGCAGTTACCGGGAAATCGACCCGGTGGAGCAGTACTTC,CASSYREIDPVEQYF
TRBJ2-5,-,once,TRBV6-5,TGTGCCAGCAGTTACTCTAGTGTAGGGGTTGGAGAGACCCAGTACTTC,CASSYSSVGVGETQYF
TRBJ2-7,TRBD1,few,TRBV5-8,TGTGCCAGCAGCTTGGGGCAGGGGGCCTACGAGCAGTACTTC,CASSLGQGAYEQYF
TRBJ1-4,-,once,TRBV9,TGTGCCAGCAGCCCTTGGGACGGGGGCGTCGAAAAACTGTTTTTT,CASSPWDGGVEKLFF
TRBJ2-7,TRBD1,-,TRBV7-9,TGTGCCAGCAGCTTAGGACAGGGGGCTTTTTGGAACGAGCAGTACTTC,CASSLGQGAFWNEQYF
TRBJ2-7,TRBD1,-,TRBV28,TGTGCCAGCAGTTTGCTACCGGGACAGGGTCACGAGCAGTACTTC,CASSLLPGQGHEQYF
TRBJ1-6,-,-,TRBV27,TGTGCCAGCAGTTTAAAAGGACTTGGAATGTATAATTCACCCCTCCACTTT,CASSLKGLGMYNSPLHF
TRBJ1-1,-,once,TRBV13,TGTGCCAGCAGCTCGGGGGAGAGAACTGAAGCTTTCTTT,CASSSGERTEAFF
TRBJ2-2,-,-,TRBV2,TGTGCCAGCAGGGGGCTAGAGGGGCTTCCAAACACCGGGGAGCTGTTTTTT,CASRGLEGLPNTGELFF
TRBJ2-1,TRBD1,once,TRBV5-1,TGCGCCAGCAGCTTAGCACAGGGGGTGCGTAATGAGCAGTTCTTC,CASSLAQGVRNEQFF
TRBJ2-2,-,-,TRBV7-9,TGTGCCAGCAGCGGCGGAGACAGCAACACCGGGGAGCTGTTTTTT,CASSGGDSNTGELFF
TRBJ2-2,-,-,TRBV30,TGTGCCTGGAGTGAGGACCCCGGGGAGCTGTTTTTT,CAWSEDPGELFF
TRBJ1-1,-,-,TRBV7-6,TGTGCCAGCAGCGTCAGGGGTTCGGACACTGAAGCTTTCTTT,CASSVRGSDTEAFF
TRBJ2-7,-,-,TRBV12-5,TGTGCTAGCGCGGACCTCTACGAGCAGTACTTC,CASADLYEQYF
TRBJ2-5,-,-,TRBV29-1,TGCAGCGTTTGGTGGACTAAAGGGACCCAGTACTTC,CSVWWTKGTQYF
TRBJ1-2,TRBD1,-,TRBV11-2,TGTGCCAGCAGTCTTTCGGGACAGGGTGTCTATGGCTACACCTTC,CASSLSGQGVYGYTF
TRBJ2-1,-,-,TRBV7-9,TGTGCCAGCAGCTTAAGTGGTGAAGAGCAGTTCTTC,CASSLSGEEQFF
TRBJ1-5,-,-,TRBV4-1,TGCGCCAGCAGCCAGGAGGGGTTCAATCAGCCCCAGCATTTT,CASSQEGFNQPQHF
TRBJ1-2,-,once,TRBV25-1,TGTGCCAGCAGTGGGGAGGAGGGTCTGACCCATGGCTACACCTTC,CASSGEEGLTHGYTF
TRBJ2-7,TRBD2,-,TRBV6-5,TGTGCCAGCAACCGCCCGGGACTAACGTACGAGCAGTACTTC,CASNRPGLTYEQYF
TRBJ2-4,-,-,TRBV9,TGTGCCAGCAGCGTAGAGGGCCTAGGGGACATTCAGTACTTC,CASSVEGLGDIQYF
TRBJ2-7,-,-,TRBV2,TGTGCCAGCAGTGAGGATAGGAGCTCCTACGAGCAGTACTTC,CASSEDRSSYEQYF
TRBJ2-7,TRBD2,-,TRBV7-9,TGTGCCAGCAGTCCGACTAGCGGGAGTCACGAGCAGTACTTC,CASSPTSGSHEQYF
TRBJ2-7,-,-,TRBV29-1,TGCAGCGCCCTTGACGTGGAGCAGTACTTC,CSALDVEQYF
TRBJ1-4,-,-,TRBV29-1,TGCAGCGGGACAAAGAATGAAAAACTGTTTTTT,CSGTKNEKLFF
TRBJ1-1,TRBD1,-,TRBV30,TGTGCCTGGAGTAACCCCCGGGACAGGGGGCTGGTAGACACTGAAGCTTTCTTT,CAWSNPRDRGLVDTEAFF
TRBJ2-7,TRBD2,-,TRBV4-2,TGTGCCAGCAGCCCCCGGGACTACAGTTACGAGCAGTACTTC,CASSPRDYSYEQYF